This note documents a single T cell receptor beta chain sequence. The antigen is not known. An input of roughly 0.5 to 1 ug of RNA was subjected to reverse transcription using random hexamers. immunoSEQ multiplex PCR amplified TCR beta CDR3 across 54 Vbeta, 13 Jbeta. TCRdb redid the calling of the immunoSEQ multiplex PCR reads with MiXCR, one entry per CDR3 protein. The data contain roughly 130,000 distinct CDR3 sequences, around 96% of them seen just once; the ten biggest clones take up roughly 0.12%. Losses at the gene ends were 2 bases for V and 4 bases for J; bases not matched to a gene: 2. The CDR3 totals 13 residues. From germline, CDR1 is SGHRS and CDR2 YFSETQ. This entry comes from a study of CD8 T cells in Susac syndrome. Study results and caveats: By the study's own acknowledgment, its TCR sequencing and HLA analysis included relatively few individuals.

The authors sequenced TCR beta from blood CD8+ and CD4+ T cells. The TEMRA cells underwent FACS enrichment, while the CD8+ and CD4+ T cells underwent negative isolation. The clonotype comes from a human donor in good health. Sequenced material: CD4+ T cells from PBMCs. The chain joins TRBV5-1 to TRBJ1-2; 7 bases fit TRBD1. In nucleotides, the CDR3 is TGCGCCAGCAGCTTAGGGGGCAGCTATGGCTACACCTTC. As protein: CASSLGGSYGYTF. Supplemented by reference TRBV5-1 and TRBJ1-2, the full variable domain reads KAGVTQTPRYLIKTRGQQVTLSCSPISGHRSVSWYQQTPGQGLQFLFEYFSETQRNKGNFPGRFSGRQFSNSRSEMNVSTLELGDSALYLCASSLGGSYGYTFGSGTRLTVV.